This T cell receptor beta chain was sequenced in a study of T cell changes during pregnancy in multiple sclerosis. Clones were sequenced by immunoSEQ multiplex PCR, and TCRdb holds only the in-frame ones, with some missing. The repertoire consists of about 20,000 clones, with about nine tenths occurring once and the leading ten covering around 7.5%. There are a few counts of this clone. From germline, CDR1 is MRHNA and CDR2 SNTAGT. The length of the CDR3 is 15 residues. V shed 4 bases and J 4 bases; nucleotides not matched to a gene: 6. The sequencing here drew on CD8+ T cells from peripheral blood mononuclear cells, taken in the second trimester of pregnancy. This chain uses TRBV6-4 with TRBJ2-2, with TRBD1 identical over 7 bases. The sequence was collected from a female donor in good health, enrolled as a control in a pregnancy study. CDR3 nucleotides: TGTGCCAGCAGTGCTGAGGGGGCCGGCACCGGGGAGCTGTTTTTT. It codes for CASSAEGAGTGELFF.